Listed here are 27 T cell receptor beta chains from one sample, sequenced in a study of pediatric ulcerative colitis. Profiling relied on immunoSEQ multiplex PCR, and the TCRdb table lists in-frame clones only, not all of them. The sample carries roughly 64,000 clones, 86% recorded once. Sequenced sample: blood. Receptor source: a boy aged 5-17 years with severe ulcerative colitis.

V gene TRBV9 combines with J gene TRBJ2-1; 8 positions match TRBD2. Per the germline V gene, CDR1 is SGDLS and CDR2 is YYNGEE. The CDR3 is made up of 14 amino acids. V shed 0 bases and J 13 bases; nucleotides not matched to a gene: 9. Written as DNA, the CDR3 is TGTGCCAGCAGCGTAGATCTAGCGGGCATGGTACAGTTCTTC. This gives the protein CASSVDLAGMVQFF.

The chain has TRBV10-3 and TRBJ2-7, with D perhaps assigned TRBD1 or TRBD2 (5 bases each). The CDR3 totals 13 residues. The ends were cut back, 7 bases at V and 5 bases at J, with 15 bases in the middle. The germline V gene has CDR1 ENHRY and CDR2 SYGVKD. As DNA, the CDR3 is TGTGCCATCATGGACTCGGAAGGGGACGAGCAGTACTTC. This sequence encodes CAIMDSEGDEQYF.

The rearrangement uses TRBV7-9 and TRBJ2-7, with 7 bases matching TRBD1. Germline CDR1 is SEHNR and CDR2 is FQNEAQ (reference sequence). Trimming cost V 5 bases and J 3 bases; bases outside gene matches: 16. The CDR3 is 17 amino acids. The CDR3 sequence: CASSPGETGPEGYEQYF. Written as DNA, the CDR3 is TGTGCCAGCAGCCCGGGTGAGACAGGGCCCGAGGGCTACGAGCAGTACTTC.

The genes are TRBV5-4 and TRBJ2-7; 8 positions match TRBD2. The V and J ends lost 2 bases and 6 bases, in that order; junction bases with no gene match: 10. Per the germline V gene, CDR1 is SGHNT and CDR2 is YYREEE (reference sequence). The CDR3 is 15 amino acids. This CDR3 reads CASSFATSAGLEQYF. CDR3 in DNA: TGTGCCAGCAGCTTTGCGACTAGCGCCGGTCTCGAGCAGTACTTC.

This chain joins TRBV5-1 and TRBJ2-1; D may be TRBD2 (6 bases). The germline V and J ends were trimmed by 4 bases and 1 base, with 15 bases remaining between them. The germline CDR1 and CDR2 sequences are SGHRS and YFSETQ. The CDR3 extends over 16 amino acids. DNA of the CDR3: TGCGCCAGCAGCCACTCCGGGACTGGATCCTACAATGAGCAGTTCTTC. This sequence encodes CASSHSGTGSYNEQFF.

In this sample, this clone turned up once. The chain joins TRBV4-2 to TRBJ2-1; D remains unclear. The CDR3 spans 16 residues. V dropped 0 bases and J dropped 10 bases, with 19 bases sitting between them. Germline V gene data show CDR1 as LGHNA and CDR2 as YNFKEQ. The CDR3 loop is CASSQDAASPGGEQFF. The CDR3 nucleotides read TGTGCCAGCAGCCAAGATGCGGCAAGCCCGGGCGGCGAGCAGTTCTTC.

V is TRBV6-1 and J is TRBJ1-5, with 7 bases that match TRBD1. Per germline, CDR1 MNHNS and CDR2 SASEGT. The CDR3 runs 14 residues. The trim removed 5 bases at V and 3 bases at J, leaving 4 bases unmatched. The CDR3 region is CASSLQGTNQPQHF. CDR3 bases: TGTGCCAGCAGTCTACAGGGGACCAATCAGCCCCAGCATTTT.

This clone was recorded a few times. The chain uses TRBV6-5 and TRBJ1-4, with D tentatively TRBD1 (6 bases). The germline V and J ends were trimmed by 5 bases and 0 bases, with 10 bases remaining between them. Germline V gene sequence: CDR1 MNHEY, CDR2 SVGAGI. The CDR3 loop spans 15 amino acids. Here the CDR3 DNA reads TGTGCCAGCAGTAGTACAGGGTCAACTAATGAAAAACTGTTTTTT. This translates into CASSSTGSTNEKLFF.

The CDR3 DNA is TGTGCCAGCAGCCCCTCCCCCGGGACTAGCGGGAGGGCCACTGGCACAGATACGCAGTATTTT. This gives the protein CASSPSPGTSGRATGTDTQYF. This chain uses TRBV13 with TRBJ2-3; 16 positions agree with TRBD2. There are 21 residues in the CDR3. After removal of 5 bases from V and 1 base from J, the junction contained 15 bases not matched to a gene. The germline CDR1 and CDR2 sequences are PRHDT and FYEKMQ (reference sequence).

The rearrangement uses TRBV6-1 and TRBJ1-1; D not resolved. Germline-derived CDR1 and CDR2 are MNHNS and SASEGT. The V and J ends lost 2 bases and 1 base respectively, with 11 bases between them. This CDR3 spans 15 amino acids. The DNA for the CDR3 is TGTGCCAGCAGTGAATTCGGCGGTCAGAACACTGAAGCTTTCTTT. It codes for CASSEFGGQNTEAFF.

This chain links TRBV5-3 with TRBJ2-7; D unresolved. TRBV5-3 is an ORF; its function is uncertain. Trimming removed 4 bases from V and 1 base from J, with 3 bases in between. This CDR3 contains 11 residues. CDR3 bases: TGTGCCAGAAGCACGTCCTACGAGCAGTACTTC. Residues: CARSTSYEQYF.

The chain recombines TRBV10-3 with TRBJ2-7; the match to TRBD2 covers 9 bases. This CDR3 is built from 12 residues. V lost 10 bases, J lost 4 bases, and 5 bases stayed unmatched. From germline, CDR1 is ENHRY and CDR2 SYGVKD. CDR3 sequence reads: CATQTSGYEQYF. DNA of the CDR3: TGTGCCACACAGACTAGCGGATACGAGCAGTACTTC.

The rearrangement links TRBV14 to TRBJ2-1, with 9 bases lining up with TRBD2. V was clipped by 4 bases and J by 2 bases; unmatched bases: 9. The CDR3 runs 17 residues. Germline assignment: CDR1 SGHDN and CDR2 FVKESK. CDR3 coding DNA: TGTGCCAGCAGCCCTGGACGAGCGGGAGGCCCCTACAATGAGCAGTTCTTC. Translated: CASSPGRAGGPYNEQFF.

V and J are TRBV19 and TRBJ1-1; perhaps TRBD1 as D (6 bases). Germline CDR1 reads LNHDA; CDR2 reads SQIVND (reference sequence). Trimming took off 6 bases at V and 4 bases at J, with 18 bases between the two ends. CDR3 length equals 15 residues. The CDR3 DNA sequence: TGTGCCAGTAGACCGTCAGGGGCCGGGGGCACTGAAGCTTTCTTT. Its protein product is CASRPSGAGGTEAFF.

The CDR3 region has the DNA TGTGCCAGTAGCGACGGGACAGTCTACAATGAGCAGTTCTTC. Its translation is CASSDGTVYNEQFF. The chain recombines TRBV19 with TRBJ2-1, with 7 bases matching TRBD1. CDR1 and CDR2 from the germline V gene are LNHDA and SQIVND (reference sequence). V lost 6 bases to trimming and J lost 3 bases; unmatched junction nucleotides: 5. CDR3 size: 14 residues.

The chain links TRBV6-6 to TRBJ1-2; D call uncertain. The CDR3 has 13 residues. Germline-derived CDR1 and CDR2 are MNHNY and SVGAGI (reference sequence). V gave up 5 bases and J gave up 3 bases, with 10 bases separating them. CDR3 coding DNA: TGTGCCAGCAGTGCGGACGGTTACTATGGCTACACCTTC. Translated, it gives CASSADGYYGYTF.

The V and J genes are TRBV27 and TRBJ2-3; 8 bases agree with TRBD2. The CDR3 sequence is 15 residues long. V gave up 3 bases and J gave up 3 bases; unmatched junction bases: 5. The V gene's germline CDR1 is MNHEY and CDR2 SMNVEV (reference sequence). The CDR3 DNA reads as TGTGCCAGCAGTTTCGGACTAGCTCGAACAGATACGCAGTATTTT. It encodes CASSFGLARTDTQYF.

V usage is TRBV2 and J usage is TRBJ2-3, with 8 bases that match TRBD2. The CDR3 covers 15 residues. V was pared by 2 bases and J by 3 bases, with 4 bases of the junction left unmatched. The germline gives CDR1 SNHLY, CDR2 FYNNEI. The CDR3: CASSEPRLATDTQYF. CDR3 DNA: TGTGCCAGCAGTGAACCCCGACTAGCGACAGATACGCAGTATTTT.

This clone appeared a few times. The chain couples TRBV18 to TRBJ2-5; D unclear. Germline-derived CDR1 and CDR2 are KGHSH and LQKENI. The length of the CDR3 is 12 residues. Trimming stripped 1 base from V and 2 bases from J, with 2 bases between. The CDR3 sequence is CASSPQQETQYF. CDR3 coding DNA: TGTGCCAGCTCACCACAACAAGAGACCCAGTACTTC.

This chain uses TRBV5-6 with TRBJ1-1; possible D gene TRBD1, 6 bases. Trimming removed 0 bases from V and 1 base from J, with 10 bases in between. This CDR3 is 15 amino acids long. CDR1 is SGHDT, CDR2 YYEEEE, per germline. CDR3 sequence: CASSLGGGRNTEAFF. The CDR3 nucleotides are TGTGCCAGCAGCTTGGGAGGGGGTAGGAACACTGAAGCTTTCTTT.

The chain links TRBV19 to TRBJ2-7, with 10 bases that match TRBD2. Germline V CDR1 and CDR2: LNHDA, SQIVND (reference sequence). CDR3 size: 19 residues. V trimming: 3 bases; J trimming: 3 bases; junction bases outside the gene matches: 17. The CDR3 loop reads CASSIRPSGSIRTDYEQYF. For the CDR3, the DNA is TGTGCCAGTAGTATCCGACCTAGCGGGAGTATTAGGACCGACTACGAGCAGTACTTC.

V usage is TRBV19 and J usage is TRBJ2-7; D is undetermined. The CDR3 has 17 amino acids. Trimming shortened V by 1 base and J by 2 bases, and 18 bases separated the two germline ends. In germline, CDR1 is LNHDA, CDR2 SQIVND (reference sequence). The CDR3 sequence is CASSIGIRGDKAYEQYF. The DNA of the CDR3 is TGTGCCAGTAGTATAGGGATTCGTGGAGATAAGGCCTACGAGCAGTACTTC.

This chain joins TRBV12-5 and TRBJ2-7; 7 bases match TRBD2. After removal of 0 bases from V and 5 bases from J, the junction contained 10 bases not matched to a gene. The CDR3 covers 16 residues. The germline CDR1 and CDR2 sequences are LGHNT and FRNRAP. CDR3 protein: CASGLVLAGEGNEQYF. In DNA form, the CDR3 reads TGTGCTAGTGGTTTGGTACTGGCGGGAGAAGGGAACGAGCAGTACTTC.

This chain uses TRBV27 with TRBJ1-3; 7 bases are a match to TRBD1. J lost 9 bases, V lost 10 bases, and 18 bases had no gene match. From germline, CDR1 is MNHEY and CDR2 SMNVEV (reference sequence). The CDR3 totals 15 residues. CDR3 coding DNA: TGTGCCAAGTTCTGGCTCCGGACAGGTAAGGCCACCATATATTTT. Protein sequence: CAKFWLRTGKATIYF.

This clone was seen a handful of times. The V call is TRBV7-9, the J call TRBJ2-2; D gene uncertain. Germline V gene data show CDR1 as SEHNR and CDR2 as FQNEAQ (reference sequence). The V end lost 5 bases, the J end lost 1 base, and 8 bases lay between the germline ends. CDR3 length: 14 amino acids. CDR3 DNA: TGTGCCAGCAGCCTAGGGCTGAACACCGGGGAGCTGTTTTTT. Amino acid sequence: CASSLGLNTGELFF.

This chain joins TRBV5-3 and TRBJ1-2; a weak D match, TRBD1 (5 bases). TRBV5-3 is noted as an ORF with a role that remains uncertain. The CDR3 loop spans 16 amino acids. V gave up 4 bases and J gave up 10 bases, with 26 bases separating them. The CDR3 here is CARSPRQSSLGCNYTF. As DNA, the CDR3 is TGTGCCAGAAGCCCAAGACAGAGCTCTCTCGGGTGTAACTACACCTTC.

There are a few counts of this clone. V gene TRBV6-4 combines with J gene TRBJ1-5; D remains unclear. V was trimmed by 4 bases and J by 0 bases, leaving 4 bases between them. The CDR3 covers 13 residues. CDR1 and CDR2 from the germline V gene are MRHNA and SNTAGT. Here the CDR3 reads CASSVNSNQPQHF. For the CDR3, the DNA is TGTGCCAGCAGTGTCAATAGCAATCAGCCCCAGCATTTT.